A single sample gave rise to the 23 T cell receptor beta chains below, sequenced in a study of shared clonotypes between healthy human individuals. CD45RO negativity and positive selection for CCR7 defined naive CD8 cells, a population that excluded terminally differentiated effector memory CD45RA+ cells. TCRdb keeps only in-frame clones here, not all; method: immunoSEQ multiplex PCR. Among about 800,000 clones listed, 90% to 98% were seen once. Input material: naive CD8+ T cells sorted from blood. The source is a man between 25 and 39 years old in good health.

The CDR3 spells CASSFMGGSDEQFF. The CDR3 region has the DNA TGTGCCAGCAGCTTTATGGGGGGATCCGATGAGCAGTTCTTC. The gene calls are TRBV7-2 and TRBJ2-1; D is perhaps TRBD2 (6 bases). Germline loops: CDR1 SGHTA, CDR2 FQGNSA. V was trimmed by 3 bases and J by 8 bases, leaving 14 bases between them. This CDR3 contains 14 residues.

The gene calls are TRBV10-2 and TRBJ2-5, with 11 bases that match TRBD2. The CDR3 contains 15 residues. V lost 6 bases and J lost 5; bases outside the gene matches: 8. Germline CDR1 reads WSHSY; CDR2 reads SAAADI. The CDR3 DNA reads as TGCGCCAGCAGACTTAGCGGGAGGGCCCGGGAGACCCAGTACTTC. Amino acid sequence: CASRLSGRARETQYF.

The chain combines TRBV11-2 with TRBJ1-2, with 7 bases that match TRBD1. CDR1 and CDR2 (germline): SGHAT, FQNNGV. V shed 6 bases and J 7 bases; nucleotides not matched to a gene: 8. The CDR3 consists of 13 residues. CDR3 sequence (DNA): TGTGCCAGCAGTTTCGGACAGGCCGGTGGCTACACCTTC. Translating it yields CASSFGQAGGYTF.

The gene calls are TRBV11-2 and TRBJ2-3, with a possible D match to TRBD2 (7 bases). Germline V gene sequence: CDR1 SGHAT, CDR2 FQNNGV. This CDR3 comprises 15 residues. Trimming took 3 bases from V and 7 from J, leaving 17 bases between them. The CDR3 DNA reads as TGTGCCAGCAGCTTCGAAGCGGGACAACTTAATACGCAGTATTTT. It codes for CASSFEAGQLNTQYF.

This chain connects TRBV19 to TRBJ2-1; 9 bases align to TRBD1. V shed 3 bases and J 8 bases; nucleotides not matched to a gene: 5. CDR1 is LNHDA and CDR2 is SQIVND in the germline V gene (reference sequence). The CDR3 has 14 amino acids. CDR3 sequence: CASSIGTGTDEQFF. CDR3 coding DNA: TGTGCCAGTAGTATCGGGACAGGGACCGATGAGCAGTTCTTC. Full variable domain (rest looked up from reference TRBV19 and TRBJ2-1): DGGITQSPKYLFRKEGQNVTLSCEQNLNHDAMYWYRQDPGQGLRLIYYSQIVNDFQKGDIAEGYSVSREKKESFPLTVTSAQKNPTAFYLCASSIGTGTDEQFFGPGTRLTVL.

This clone was seen once. This chain joins TRBV27 and TRBJ2-5, with 9 nucleotides matching TRBD2. Per the germline V gene, CDR1 is MNHEY and CDR2 is SMNVEV (reference sequence). The CDR3 covers 15 residues. V shed 3 bases, J shed 4 bases, and the junction held 6 bases outside the gene matches. The CDR3 loop reads CASSFSGSLGETQYF. The DNA of the CDR3 is TGTGCCAGCAGTTTTAGCGGGAGTTTAGGAGAGACCCAGTACTTC.

The chain recombines TRBV5-5 with TRBJ2-7; D assignment may be TRBD1 or TRBD2 (5 bases each). This CDR3 contains 12 residues. Deletions cut 0 bases from V and 6 bases from J, with 7 bases between. Germline V gene lookup returns CDR1 SGHKS and CDR2 YYEKEE (reference sequence). DNA for the CDR3: TGTGCCAGCAGCTTGGCCGGGACCGAGCAGTACTTC. Amino acid sequence: CASSLAGTEQYF. Full variable domain (remainder filled in from reference TRBV5-5 and TRBJ2-7): DAGVTQSPTHLIKTRGQQVTLRCSPISGHKSVSWYQQVLGQGPQFIFQYYEKEERGRGNFPDRFSARQFPNYSSELNVNALLLGDSALYLCASSLAGTEQYFGPGTRLTVT.

This clone appeared a single time. The rearrangement uses TRBV9 and TRBJ2-7; TRBD1 is a possible D gene (5 bases). Looked up from germline, CDR1 is SGDLS and CDR2 is YYNGEE. The CDR3 runs 16 residues. The V and J ends lost 3 bases and 3 bases respectively, with 19 bases between them. The CDR3 is CASSGDDSLRDYEQYF. The CDR3 DNA follows: TGTGCCAGCAGCGGGGATGACTCGCTCAGGGACTACGAGCAGTACTTC.

Remarks on this clone: Other DNA sequences in this sample translate to the same CDR3. This rearrangement joins TRBV25-1 to TRBJ2-1; D gene uncertain. Germline values: CDR1 MGHDK, CDR2 SYGVNS. This CDR3 region has 10 residues. V was pared by 8 bases and J by 6 bases, with 5 bases between. This CDR3 is CASRSNEQFF. The CDR3 region has the DNA TGTGCCAGCCGCAGCAATGAGCAGTTCTTC.

This chain joins TRBV2 and TRBJ2-7; D is uncertain. Trimming pared 7 bases from V and 4 bases from J, leaving 26 bases between. The CDR3 sequence is 17 residues long. From germline, CDR1 is SNHLY and CDR2 FYNNEI. The CDR3 nucleotides are TGTGCCAGCAAGCAAAGCGAGGTACCGAGAGGATTATACGAGCAGTACTTC. Translating gives CASKQSEVPRGLYEQYF.

The J gene is TRBJ1-1, the V gene TRBV7-9, with 8 bases identical to TRBD1. CDR1 is SEHNR and CDR2 is FQNEAQ in the germline V gene (reference sequence). The CDR3 has 14 amino acids. The J segment lost 5 bases and the V segment lost 5 bases, leaving 7 bases of the junction unmatched. The CDR3 DNA is TGTGCCAGCAGCCGGGCAGGGGGCTGGACTGAAGCTTTCTTT. Protein product: CASSRAGGWTEAFF.

The chain recombines TRBV28 with TRBJ1-5, with D perhaps matching TRBD1 (5 bases). V was pared by 6 bases and J by 2 bases, with 11 bases between. The CDR3 has 14 amino acids. Germline CDR1 and CDR2: MDHEN and SYDVKM. The CDR3 sequence is CASRRQHRNQPQHF. Written as DNA, the CDR3 is TGTGCCAGCAGGAGACAGCACCGCAATCAGCCCCAGCATTTT.

The gene calls are TRBV4-3 and TRBJ1-1; no definite D call. Trimming removed 4 bases at V and 7 bases at J, with 19 bases between. The CDR3 runs to 15 residues. Per the germline V gene, CDR1 is LGHNA and CDR2 is YSLEER. The chain's CDR3 is CASSLIGEGGIEAFF. DNA for the CDR3: TGCGCCAGCAGCCTAATTGGGGAGGGAGGGATTGAAGCTTTCTTT.

The genes are TRBV27 and TRBJ2-2, with TRBD1 matching 8 bases. Germline V lookup: CDR1 MNHEY, CDR2 SMNVEV (reference sequence). The V and J ends lost 6 bases and 0 bases, in that order; junction bases with no gene match: 3. The CDR3 totals 15 residues. The CDR3 region has the DNA TGTGCCAGCAGCCGGGACAGGCCGAACACCGGGGAGCTGTTTTTT. Protein product: CASSRDRPNTGELFF.

This clone was detected once. V usage is TRBV10-1 and J usage is TRBJ2-1, with 9 bases fitting TRBD2. J was trimmed by 6 bases and V by 0 bases; bases with no gene match: 6. The germline CDR1 and CDR2 sequences are WNHNN and SYGVQD (reference sequence). The CDR3 is made up of 16 amino acids. The CDR3 reads CASSESIAGVGNEQFF. CDR3 sequence (DNA): TGCGCCAGCAGTGAGTCTATAGCGGGAGTTGGCAATGAGCAGTTCTTC.

As regards this clone: This same CDR3 is encoded by further DNA sequences in the sample. The chain uses TRBV11-2 and TRBJ2-7; D is ambiguous. The ends were cut back, 4 bases at V and 7 bases at J, with 11 bases in the middle. CDR1 and CDR2 from the germline V gene are SGHAT and FQNNGV. The CDR3 totals 12 residues. The CDR3 spells CASSSLSGEQYF. Written as DNA, the CDR3 is TGTGCCAGCAGCTCCCTGTCTGGGGAGCAGTACTTC.

V is TRBV19 and J is TRBJ2-1; 8 bases fit TRBD1. J was trimmed by 2 bases and V by 0 bases; bases with no gene match: 12. The length of the CDR3 is 19 residues. The germline gives CDR1 LNHDA, CDR2 SQIVND (reference sequence). This chain's CDR3 is CASSIDSAPGQGPYNEQFF. The CDR3 nucleotides read TGTGCCAGTAGTATAGATTCAGCTCCCGGACAGGGCCCCTACAATGAGCAGTTCTTC. Full variable domain (remainder filled in from reference TRBV19 and TRBJ2-1): DGGITQSPKYLFRKEGQNVTLSCEQNLNHDAMYWYRQDPGQGLRLIYYSQIVNDFQKGDIAEGYSVSREKKESFPLTVTSAQKNPTAFYLCASSIDSAPGQGPYNEQFFGPGTRLTVL.

This chain joins TRBV11-2 and TRBJ1-5; D unresolved. CDR1 and CDR2 (germline): SGHAT, FQNNGV. Trimming took off 1 base at V and 3 bases at J, with 10 bases between the two ends. The CDR3 is made up of 15 amino acids. As DNA, the CDR3 is TGTGCCAGCAGCTTAGGGTTGGGTGACAATCAGCCCCAGCATTTT. Its translation: CASSLGLGDNQPQHF.

The chain combines TRBV7-6 with TRBJ2-2; 7 bases agree with TRBD2. The trim removed 4 bases at V and 5 bases at J, leaving 13 bases unmatched. This CDR3 contains 17 residues. Looked up from germline, CDR1 is SGHVS and CDR2 is FNYEAQ. CDR3 sequence reads: CASSYLRGGDPTGELFF. In nucleotides, the CDR3 is TGTGCCAGCAGCTACCTCCGGGGAGGGGACCCTACCGGGGAGCTGTTTTTT.

For this clone: Other DNA sequences in the same sample also yield this CDR3. The V and J genes are TRBV5-5 and TRBJ2-7; D uncertain. The germline V gene has CDR1 SGHKS and CDR2 YYEKEE (reference sequence). Trimming stripped 4 bases from V and 1 base from J, with 3 bases between. The CDR3 sequence is 11 residues long. CDR3 protein: CASSPSYEQYF. CDR3 nucleotide sequence: TGTGCCAGCAGCCCTTCCTACGAGCAGTACTTC. The full variable domain, rest sourced from reference TRBV5-5 and TRBJ2-7, is DAGVTQSPTHLIKTRGQQVTLRCSPISGHKSVSWYQQVLGQGPQFIFQYYEKEERGRGNFPDRFSARQFPNYSSELNVNALLLGDSALYLCASSPSYEQYFGPGTRLTVT.

The chain recombines TRBV21-1 with TRBJ2-3. TRBV21-1 is flagged as a pseudogene. The CDR3 loop spans 15 amino acids. CDR3 sequence (DNA): TGTGCCAGCACGGACGCGAGTTGCGGCACAGATACGCAGTATTTT. This translates into CASTDASCGTDTQYF.

A note on this clone: One end of the junction varies from germline; a read error may be responsible. V usage is TRBV7-9 and J usage is TRBJ2-1; 9 bases agree with TRBD2. This CDR3 is built from 12 residues. Germline V gene lookup returns CDR1 SEHNR and CDR2 FQNEAQ (reference sequence). The CDR3 bases are TGTGCCAGCAGCTTAGGCGCGGGAGGGAAGCTCTTC. Its translation: CASSLGAGGKLF.

To note about this clone: Other DNA sequences from this sample encode an identical CDR3 as well. J is TRBJ2-7 and V is TRBV11-2; D call uncertain. The V gene lost 1 base and the J gene lost 2 bases, with 6 bases spanning the gap. Germline assignment: CDR1 SGHAT and CDR2 FQNNGV. The CDR3 covers 13 residues. CDR3 DNA sequence: TGTGCCAGCAGCTTAGGTGTGGCCTACGAGCAGTACTTC. Protein: CASSLGVAYEQYF.